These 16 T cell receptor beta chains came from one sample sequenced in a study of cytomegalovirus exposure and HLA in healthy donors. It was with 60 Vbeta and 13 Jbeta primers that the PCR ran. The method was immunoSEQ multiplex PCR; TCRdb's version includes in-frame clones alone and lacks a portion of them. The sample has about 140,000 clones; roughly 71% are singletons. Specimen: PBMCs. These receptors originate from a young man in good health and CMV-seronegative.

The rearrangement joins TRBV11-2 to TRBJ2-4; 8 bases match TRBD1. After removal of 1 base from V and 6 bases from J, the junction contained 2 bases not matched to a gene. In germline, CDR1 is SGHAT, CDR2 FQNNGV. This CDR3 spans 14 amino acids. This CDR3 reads CASSLVQGGNIQYF. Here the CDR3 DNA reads TGTGCCAGCAGCTTAGTACAGGGGGGAAACATTCAGTACTTC.

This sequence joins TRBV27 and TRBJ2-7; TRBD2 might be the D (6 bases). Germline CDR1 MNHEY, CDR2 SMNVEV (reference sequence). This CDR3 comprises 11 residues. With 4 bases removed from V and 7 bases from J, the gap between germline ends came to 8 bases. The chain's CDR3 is CASSWGEEQYF. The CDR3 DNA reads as TGTGCCAGCAGTTGGGGGGAGGAGCAGTACTTC.

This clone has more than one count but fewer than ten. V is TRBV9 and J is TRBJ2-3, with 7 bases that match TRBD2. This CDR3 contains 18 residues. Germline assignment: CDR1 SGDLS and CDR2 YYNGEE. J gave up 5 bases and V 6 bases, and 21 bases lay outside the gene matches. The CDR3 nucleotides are TGTGCCAGCACCCCTTATCGACCGGGACTACAGACAAAAGATACGCAGTATTTT. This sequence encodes CASTPYRPGLQTKDTQYF. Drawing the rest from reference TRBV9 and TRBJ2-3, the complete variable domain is DSGVTQTPKHLITATGQRVTLRCSPRSGDLSVYWYQQSLDQGLQFLIQYYNGEERAKGNILERFSAQQFPDLHSELNLSSLELGDSALYFCASTPYRPGLQTKDTQYFGPGTRLTVL.

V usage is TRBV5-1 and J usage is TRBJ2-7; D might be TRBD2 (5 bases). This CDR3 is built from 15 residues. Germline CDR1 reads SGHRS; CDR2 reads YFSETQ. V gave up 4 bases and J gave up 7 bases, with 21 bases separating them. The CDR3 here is CASSHKSGELLEQYF. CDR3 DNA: TGCGCCAGCAGCCACAAAAGCGGAGAACTCTTGGAGCAGTACTTC.

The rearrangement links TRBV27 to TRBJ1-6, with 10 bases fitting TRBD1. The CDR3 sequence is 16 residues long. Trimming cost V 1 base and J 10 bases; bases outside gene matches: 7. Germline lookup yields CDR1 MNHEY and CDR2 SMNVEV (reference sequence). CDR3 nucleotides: TGTGCCAGCAGTTTATGGGGGACAGGGGTAGCATCACCCCTCCACTTT. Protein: CASSLWGTGVASPLHF.

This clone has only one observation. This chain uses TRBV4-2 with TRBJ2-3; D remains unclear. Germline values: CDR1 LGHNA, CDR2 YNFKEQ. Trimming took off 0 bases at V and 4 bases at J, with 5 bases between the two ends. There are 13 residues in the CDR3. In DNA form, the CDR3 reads TGTGCCAGCAGCCAAGATATTTCAGATACGCAGTATTTT. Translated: CASSQDISDTQYF.

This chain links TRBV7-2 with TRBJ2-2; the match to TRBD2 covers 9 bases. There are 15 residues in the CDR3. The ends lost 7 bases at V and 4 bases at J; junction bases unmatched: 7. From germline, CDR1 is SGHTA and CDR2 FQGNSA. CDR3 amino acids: CASTSSGAGTGELFF. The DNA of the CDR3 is TGTGCCAGCACCTCTAGCGGGGCGGGCACCGGGGAGCTGTTTTTT.

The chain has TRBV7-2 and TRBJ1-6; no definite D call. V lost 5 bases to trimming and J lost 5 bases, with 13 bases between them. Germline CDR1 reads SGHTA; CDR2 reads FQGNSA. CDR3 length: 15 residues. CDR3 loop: CASSPPGGNNSPLHF. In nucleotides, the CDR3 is TGTGCCAGCAGCCCCCCCGGCGGCAATAATTCACCCCTCCACTTT.

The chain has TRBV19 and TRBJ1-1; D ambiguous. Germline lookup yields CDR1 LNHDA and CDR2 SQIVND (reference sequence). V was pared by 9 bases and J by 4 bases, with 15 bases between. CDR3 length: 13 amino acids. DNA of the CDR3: TGTGCCAGCAGGAATCACGAGGGCACTGAAGCTTTCTTT. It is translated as CASRNHEGTEAFF.

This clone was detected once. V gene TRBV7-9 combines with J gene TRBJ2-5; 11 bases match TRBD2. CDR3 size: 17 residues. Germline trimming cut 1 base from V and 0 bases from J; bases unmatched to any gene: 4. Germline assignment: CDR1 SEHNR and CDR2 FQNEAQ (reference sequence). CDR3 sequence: CASSLVEGLADQETQYF. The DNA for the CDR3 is TGTGCCAGCAGCTTAGTGGAGGGACTAGCGGACCAAGAGACCCAGTACTTC.

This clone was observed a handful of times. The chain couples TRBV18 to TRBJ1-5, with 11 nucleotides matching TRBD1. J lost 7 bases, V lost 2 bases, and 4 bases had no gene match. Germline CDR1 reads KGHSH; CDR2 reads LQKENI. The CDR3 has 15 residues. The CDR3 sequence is CASSPRTGGEQPQHF. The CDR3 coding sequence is TGTGCCAGCTCACCAAGGACAGGGGGCGAACAGCCCCAGCATTTT.

CDR3 sequence (DNA): TGTGCCAGCGACCTTGACAGACTCACCGGGGAGCTGTTTTTT. Protein sequence: CASDLDRLTGELFF. The V and J genes are TRBV6-6 and TRBJ2-2, with a weak D call TRBD1 (5 bases). CDR1 and CDR2 from the germline V gene are MNHNY and SVGAGI (reference sequence). Trimming stripped 8 bases from V and 4 bases from J, with 14 bases between. The CDR3 consists of 14 residues.

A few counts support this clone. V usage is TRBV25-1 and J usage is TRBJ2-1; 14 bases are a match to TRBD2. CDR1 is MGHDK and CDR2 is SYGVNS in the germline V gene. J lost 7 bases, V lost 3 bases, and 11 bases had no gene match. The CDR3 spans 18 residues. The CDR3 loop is CASSDLDLRTSGRNEQFF. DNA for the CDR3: TGTGCCAGCAGTGACCTTGACCTTAGGACTAGCGGGAGGAATGAGCAGTTCTTC.

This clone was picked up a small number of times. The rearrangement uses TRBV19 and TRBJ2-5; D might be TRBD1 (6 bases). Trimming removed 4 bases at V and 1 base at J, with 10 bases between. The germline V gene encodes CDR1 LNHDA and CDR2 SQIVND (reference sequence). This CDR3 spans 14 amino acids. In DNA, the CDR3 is TGTGCCAGTAGTAAGCGGACAGTCCAAGAGACCCAGTACTTC. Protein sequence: CASSKRTVQETQYF. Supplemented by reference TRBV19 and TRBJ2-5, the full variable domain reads DGGITQSPKYLFRKEGQNVTLSCEQNLNHDAMYWYRQDPGQGLRLIYYSQIVNDFQKGDIAEGYSVSREKKESFPLTVTSAQKNPTAFYLCASSKRTVQETQYFGPGTRLLVL.

The DNA for the CDR3 is TGTGCCAGCAGTTTCTACCCGGGGACAGACCCTGAAGCTTTCTTT. As protein: CASSFYPGTDPEAFF. The J gene is TRBJ1-1, the V gene TRBV6-5; 7 bases agree with TRBD1. The junction had 11 bases not matched to a gene; V was cut back by 4 bases and J by 6 bases. Germline CDR1 MNHEY, CDR2 SVGAGI. This CDR3 region has 15 residues.

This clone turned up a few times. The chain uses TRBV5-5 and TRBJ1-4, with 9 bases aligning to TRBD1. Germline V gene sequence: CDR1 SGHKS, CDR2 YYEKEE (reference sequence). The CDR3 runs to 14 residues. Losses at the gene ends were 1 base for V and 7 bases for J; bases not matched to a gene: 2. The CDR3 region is CASSLNRGPEKLFF. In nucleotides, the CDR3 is TGTGCCAGCAGCTTGAACAGGGGGCCTGAAAAACTGTTTTTT. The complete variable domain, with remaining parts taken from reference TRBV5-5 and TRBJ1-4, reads DAGVTQSPTHLIKTRGQQVTLRCSPISGHKSVSWYQQVLGQGPQFIFQYYEKEERGRGNFPDRFSARQFPNYSSELNVNALLLGDSALYLCASSLNRGPEKLFFGSGTQLSVL.